This T cell receptor (beta chain) was observed in a study of T cells in Graves' hyperthyroidism and ophthalmopathy. Amplified TCR beta CDR3 regions derived from RNA transcripts. TCR CDR3 regions were first amplified by RT-PCR with HTBI primers. TCRdb redid the calling of the multiplex PCR reads with MiXCR, one entry per CDR3 protein. Found here are 300,000 to 450,000 distinct CDR3 sequences, around a sixth of them singletons; the top ten hold 15% to 19%. Under 3 months was the duration of disease in ophthalmopathy patients, who also had a Clinical Activity Score of at least 3 and a NOSPECS grade of at least 4. Exclusion of patients followed from uncontrolled infection, other autoimmune disease, pregnancy or lactation. Based on clinical symptoms, serum thyroxine and TRAb, thyroid ultrasound and orbital computed tomography, diagnoses were reached. Cells are PBMCs isolated from roughly 9.2 ml of fresh blood.

CDR3 length: 17 residues. The chain carries TRBV26 and TRBJ1-2; TRBD1 is taken as the D call from the table, unchecked against the DNA. TRBV26 corresponds to a pseudogene. The sequence was obtained from a woman aged 40 to 55 with Graves' ophthalmopathy. Sequencing was done on a sample of blood. Written as DNA, the CDR3 is TGTGCCAGCAGTTTAGTCCTGTTGGGGACAGTAAACTATGGCTACACCTTC. Protein sequence: CASSLVLLGTVNYGYTF.